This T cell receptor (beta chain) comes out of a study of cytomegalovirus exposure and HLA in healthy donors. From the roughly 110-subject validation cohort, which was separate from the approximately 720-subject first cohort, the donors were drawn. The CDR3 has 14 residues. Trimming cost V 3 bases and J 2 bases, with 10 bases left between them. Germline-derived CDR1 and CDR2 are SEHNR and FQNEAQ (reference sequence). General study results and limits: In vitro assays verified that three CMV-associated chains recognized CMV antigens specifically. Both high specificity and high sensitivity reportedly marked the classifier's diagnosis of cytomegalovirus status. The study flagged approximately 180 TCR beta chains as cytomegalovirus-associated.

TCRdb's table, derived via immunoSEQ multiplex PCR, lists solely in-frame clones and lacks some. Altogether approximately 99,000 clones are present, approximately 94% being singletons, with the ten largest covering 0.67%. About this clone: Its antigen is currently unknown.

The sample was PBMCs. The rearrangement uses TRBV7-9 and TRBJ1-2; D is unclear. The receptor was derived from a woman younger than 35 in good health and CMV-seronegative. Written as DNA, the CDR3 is TGTGCCAGCAGCTTTGGAGGGAGGAACTATGGCTACACCTTC. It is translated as CASSFGGRNYGYTF.